The next 7 T cell receptor beta chains were all read from a single sample in a study of response to subunit inactivated influenza vaccine. A single record per CDR3 protein comes from TCRdb applying MiXCR to the RT-PCR reads. The sample includes around 500,000 distinct CDR3 sequences, approximately 11% of them seen just once. This specimen consisted of PBMCs from blood, obtained 45 days after vaccination. The source of these receptors is a man aged 50 to 60 who received an inactivated influenza vaccine.

CDR3 coding DNA: TGCAGTGCCCATAAGGGGGGGACCACAGATACGCAGTATTTT. Protein sequence: CSAHKGGTTDTQYF. V and J are TRBV20-1 and TRBJ2-3, with D possibly TRBD2 on 7 matching bases. V dropped 6 bases and J dropped 2 bases, with 15 bases sitting between them. CDR1 DFQATT and CDR2 SNEGSKA come from the germline V gene (reference sequence). The CDR3 spans 14 residues.

This clonotype was picked up many times. This chain connects TRBV9 to TRBJ2-1; 8 positions agree with TRBD2. This CDR3 is 16 amino acids long. Unmatched junction bases numbered 13, after V lost 4 bases and J lost 7 bases. The germline gives CDR1 SGDLS, CDR2 YYNGEE. CDR3 protein: CASSTSGGAGRNEQFF. CDR3 nucleotide sequence: TGTGCCAGCAGCACCAGCGGGGGTGCTGGGAGGAATGAGCAGTTCTTC.

The gene calls are TRBV7-8 and TRBJ2-5; no clear D. The CDR3 loop spans 12 amino acids. V was shortened by 5 bases and J by 7 bases, with 11 bases between the two germline ends. CDR1 and CDR2 (germline): SGHVS, FQNEAQ. The chain's CDR3 is CASSLPGGTQYF. In nucleotides, the CDR3 is TGTGCCAGCAGCCTACCCGGCGGGACCCAGTACTTC.

This chain uses TRBV5-5 with TRBJ2-6; D is uncertain. V lost 2 bases, J lost 4 bases, and 7 bases lay in between. This CDR3 has 14 residues. Germline V gene lookup returns CDR1 SGHKS and CDR2 YYEKEE (reference sequence). DNA of the CDR3: TGTGCCAGCAGCTTACTTCTGGGGGCCAACGTCCTGACTTTC. Amino acids: CASSLLLGANVLTF. The entire variable domain, with the rest obtained from reference TRBV5-5 and TRBJ2-6, is as follows: DAGVTQSPTHLIKTRGQQVTLRCSPISGHKSVSWYQQVLGQGPQFIFQYYEKEERGRGNFPDRFSARQFPNYSSELNVNALLLGDSALYLCASSLLLGANVLTFGAGSRLTVL.

This clonotype was found a few times. The chain recombines TRBV7-9 with TRBJ2-1; no reliable D call. With 0 bases removed from V and 0 bases from J, the gap between germline ends came to 9 bases. This CDR3 is 16 amino acids long. Per the germline V gene, CDR1 is SEHNR and CDR2 is FQNEAQ (reference sequence). The CDR3: CASSLAYRSSYNEQFF. Here the CDR3 DNA reads TGTGCCAGCAGCTTAGCTTACCGGAGCTCCTACAATGAGCAGTTCTTC.

This rearrangement joins TRBV20-1 to TRBJ1-1; D is possibly TRBD1 (5 bases). The V and J ends lost 0 bases and 1 base respectively, with 15 bases between them. Germline-derived CDR1 and CDR2 are DFQATT and SNEGSKA (reference sequence). The CDR3 loop spans 16 amino acids. This CDR3 reads CSARDGEKGTNTEAFF. In nucleotides, the CDR3 is TGCAGTGCTAGAGATGGAGAAAAGGGGACGAACACTGAAGCTTTCTTT.

This chain joins TRBV6-2 or TRBV6-3 and TRBJ1-4, with 7 bases identical to TRBD1. J lost 7 bases, V lost 0 bases, and 5 bases had no gene match. CDR1 and CDR2 (germline): MNHEY, SVGEGT. This CDR3 is built from 15 residues. CDR3 amino acids: CASSYSGQFAEKLFF. In DNA, the CDR3 is TGTGCCAGCAGTTACTCGGGACAGTTCGCTGAAAAACTGTTTTTT.